The entry below describes one TCR beta chain. The length of the CDR3 is 17 residues. V shed 0 bases and J 0 bases; nucleotides not matched to a gene: 2. The germline CDR1 and CDR2 sequences are MGHDK and SYGVNS. The data stem from a study of blood T cell repertoires in COVID-19. Looking at the study overall: Acute and convalescent COVID-19 specimens originated in the United States, Italy and Spain. The cDNA or gDNA used as material had been derived from T cells, B-cell-depleted T cells, or PBMCs.

In the original workflow: Scientists estimated how many nucleated cells there were by amplifying reference gene primers. TCRdb's copy holds only in-frame clones and misses some; the assay was immunoSEQ multiplex PCR. That table supplies the V and J calls and clone size; D and trimming were determined from the DNA. Of 200,000 or so clones in the sample, 81% were seen once. Sequenced sample: peripheral blood. The receptor's source is an elderly woman with COVID-19, enrolled during active disease. The genes are TRBV25-1 and TRBJ1-3, with 10 bases lining up with TRBD1. The CDR3, as DNA: TGTGCCAGCAGTGAATATAGGACAGGGGGCTCTGGAAACACCATATATTTT. Translating gives CASSEYRTGGSGNTIYF.